A single sample is the source of the 24 T cell receptor beta chains below, sequenced in a study of cytomegalovirus exposure and HLA in healthy donors (dated by TCRdb to the late 2010s). Library creation used the immunoSEQ multiplex PCR assay. The multiplex PCR relied on a mix of 60 forward primers for TCR Vbeta segments and 13 reverse primers for TCR Jbeta segments. The source is immuneACCESS, and TCRdb retained only in-frame sequences with V and J called. Part of the clones is not carried over; for the studies checked, unresolved V genes explain less than half of this, and the remainder is unexplained. The sample yields roughly 90,000 clones; over 75% were counted once. The ten top clones hold approximately 7.9% of the sample. Material: PBMCs. The receptor source for this set is a man in his thirties or forties in good health and CMV-seronegative.

This clone was seen a handful of times. This chain connects TRBV5-1 to TRBJ1-1; weak D call: TRBD1 (6 bases). V gave up 3 bases and J gave up 4 bases, with 13 bases separating them. The CDR3 contains 14 residues. Per the germline V gene, CDR1 is SGHRS and CDR2 is YFSETQ. The DNA for the CDR3 is TGCGCCAGCAGCTCGACAGGAGAATTCACTGAAGCTTTCTTT. Translating it yields CASSSTGEFTEAFF.

J is TRBJ1-4 and V is TRBV6-1, with D tentatively TRBD1 (6 bases). Trimming stripped 1 base from V and 4 bases from J, with 19 bases between. The germline CDR1 and CDR2 sequences are MNHNS and SASEGT. The CDR3 runs 18 residues. In DNA form, the CDR3 reads TGTGCCAGCAGTGAAGATGGGTGGCAGGGGAATGATAATGAAAAACTGTTTTTT. Its protein product is CASSEDGWQGNDNEKLFF.

J is TRBJ2-7 and V is TRBV7-9; TRBD1 might be the D (6 bases). Germline V gene data show CDR1 as SEHNR and CDR2 as FQNEAQ (reference sequence). Trimming removed 5 bases at V and 3 bases at J, with 14 bases between. This CDR3 has 14 residues. CDR3 nucleotides: TGTGCCAGCAGCCCTTGGACAGCGAGCTACGAGCAGTACTTC. Protein sequence: CASSPWTASYEQYF.

The rearrangement uses TRBV6-1 and TRBJ2-1; weak D call: TRBD1 (6 bases). Trimming took off 4 bases at V and 6 bases at J, with 13 bases between the two ends. The germline V gene encodes CDR1 MNHNS and CDR2 SASEGT. CDR3 length: 14 residues. The CDR3 sequence: CASSVQQGSNEQFF. The CDR3 nucleotides read TGTGCCAGCAGTGTTCAACAGGGCTCCAATGAGCAGTTCTTC.

The J gene is TRBJ2-1, the V gene TRBV6-5; 8 bases agree with TRBD2. This CDR3 comprises 14 residues. The germline gives CDR1 MNHEY, CDR2 SVGAGI. V shed 5 bases and J 0 bases; nucleotides not matched to a gene: 0. The chain's CDR3 is CASSSGSSYNEQFF. The CDR3 coding sequence is TGTGCCAGCAGTAGCGGGAGCTCCTACAATGAGCAGTTCTTC.

The rearrangement links TRBV6-6 to TRBJ1-6; the match to TRBD1 covers 10 bases. The CDR3 is 15 amino acids. Germline lookup yields CDR1 MNHNY and CDR2 SVGAGI (reference sequence). Trimming cost V 2 bases and J 8 bases; bases outside gene matches: 3. The CDR3 reads CASSYVGTGDSPLHF. CDR3 nucleotides: TGTGCCAGCAGTTACGTAGGGACAGGGGATTCACCCCTCCACTTT.

The chain uses TRBV7-2 and TRBJ2-1, with TRBD1 as a possible D gene (5 bases). CDR3 length: 15 residues. Trimming removed 3 bases from V and 5 bases from J, with 14 bases in between. The germline V gene encodes CDR1 SGHTA and CDR2 FQGNSA. The DNA for the CDR3 is TGTGCCAGCAGCTTTGTATTTGACAGCAACAATGAGCAGTTCTTC. It codes for CASSFVFDSNNEQFF.

The chain carries TRBV29-1 and TRBJ2-5, with TRBD1 matching 7 bases. Germline V gene sequence: CDR1 SQVTM, CDR2 ANQGSEA. CDR3 length: 15 residues. With V trimmed by 6 bases and J by 5 bases, 15 bases remained unmatched. The CDR3 sequence is CSVTGTPRSGETQYF. In DNA, the CDR3 is TGCAGCGTGACAGGGACCCCAAGAAGTGGGGAGACCCAGTACTTC.

The chain has TRBV5-8 and TRBJ1-2, with 8 nucleotides matching TRBD1. The CDR3 has 15 amino acids. The V gene end was trimmed by 4 bases and the J gene end by 3 bases; junction bases not matched to a gene: 8. Germline CDR1 and CDR2: SGHTS and YDEGEE. CDR3 loop: CASSGWTGRDYGYTF. Here the CDR3 DNA reads TGTGCCAGCAGCGGATGGACAGGGCGGGACTATGGCTACACCTTC.

The genes are TRBV4-1 and TRBJ2-1; 9 bases line up with TRBD2. The CDR3 is made up of 16 amino acids. Germline CDR1 and CDR2: MGHRA and YSYEKL. The V segment lost 0 bases and the J segment 4 bases; nucleotides outside the gene matches: 4. In nucleotides, the CDR3 is TGCGCCAGCAGCCAAGACCCTAGCGGGGTTTACAATGAGCAGTTCTTC. It is translated as CASSQDPSGVYNEQFF.

This clone was detected only a few times. The chain employs TRBV9 and TRBJ1-2, with a possible D match to TRBD1 (6 bases). Per the germline V gene, CDR1 is SGDLS and CDR2 is YYNGEE. The CDR3 has 17 amino acids. Trimming removed 0 bases from V and 7 bases from J, with 22 bases in between. The CDR3 DNA is TGTGCCAGCAGCGTAGGTGGGAGGGGGGGCGGACTTTCTGGCTACACCTTC. It is translated as CASSVGGRGGGLSGYTF.

The chain carries TRBV7-8 and TRBJ2-7; TRBD2 is a possible D gene (7 bases). There are 14 residues in the CDR3. Germline-derived CDR1 and CDR2 are SGHVS and FQNEAQ. The germline V and J ends were trimmed by 2 bases and 2 bases, with 10 bases remaining between them. The CDR3 DNA sequence: TGTGCCAGCAGCTTAATGGGGGGGCCCTACGAGCAGTACTTC. Translating it yields CASSLMGGPYEQYF.

The gene calls are TRBV6-5 and TRBJ2-4; TRBD1 is a possible D gene (5 bases). This CDR3 spans 14 amino acids. V lost 6 bases to trimming and J lost 0 bases, with 9 bases between them. Germline lookup yields CDR1 MNHEY and CDR2 SVGAGI. The CDR3 DNA follows: TGTGCCAGCAGCCACAGGTTAGCCAAAAACATTCAGTACTTC. Protein product: CASSHRLAKNIQYF.

This clone was counted only a few times. The chain employs TRBV7-2 and TRBJ1-5; D unresolved. This CDR3 contains 13 residues. Germline V gene sequence: CDR1 SGHTA, CDR2 FQGNSA. V lost 2 bases to trimming and J lost 2 bases, with 4 bases between them. The CDR3 here is CASSLSGNQPQHF. CDR3 DNA sequence: TGTGCCAGCAGCTTATCAGGCAATCAGCCCCAGCATTTT.

The chain has TRBV5-5 and TRBJ2-3; 9 bases align to TRBD2. The CDR3 totals 17 residues. Trimming removed 1 base from V and 5 bases from J; junction bases left unmatched: 11. Germline loops: CDR1 SGHKS, CDR2 YYEKEE (reference sequence). CDR3 DNA sequence: TGTGCCAGCAGCTTGCCCCTTCGCGGGAGGGGCGGAGATACGCAGTATTTT. It codes for CASSLPLRGRGGDTQYF.

In this sample, this clone turned up a few times. The chain couples TRBV4-2 to TRBJ1-4; D gene ambiguous. Germline CDR1 and CDR2: LGHNA and YNFKEQ. Trimming took off 1 base at V and 4 bases at J, with 10 bases between the two ends. The CDR3 totals 15 residues. CDR3 DNA sequence: TGTGCCAGCAGCCAAGTGCAGGCGATTAATGAAAAACTGTTTTTT. Its translation is CASSQVQAINEKLFF.

V and J are TRBV19 and TRBJ1-5; D is undetermined. V shed 3 bases and J shed 4 bases, with 7 bases lying between them. The length of the CDR3 is 13 residues. Germline V gives CDR1 LNHDA, CDR2 SQIVND (reference sequence). Here the CDR3 DNA reads TGTGCCAGTAGTATCTCCTTGAATCAGCCCCAGCATTTT. It codes for CASSISLNQPQHF.

CDR3 in amino acids: CASSHGQGLGYTF. CDR3 DNA: TGCGCCAGCAGTCACGGACAGGGACTAGGCTACACCTTC. J is TRBJ1-2 and V is TRBV5-1; the match to TRBD1 covers 8 bases. This CDR3 comprises 13 residues. V lost 5 bases to trimming and J lost 8 bases; unmatched junction nucleotides: 8. The germline gives CDR1 SGHRS, CDR2 YFSETQ.

J is TRBJ1-5 and V is TRBV7-9; 10 nucleotides line up with TRBD1. Germline V gives CDR1 SEHNR, CDR2 FQNEAQ (reference sequence). V shed 1 base, J shed 5 bases, and the junction held 2 bases outside the gene matches. The CDR3 runs 15 residues. Here the CDR3 reads CASSLVGQGDQPQHF. For the CDR3, the DNA is TGTGCCAGCAGCTTAGTCGGACAGGGGGATCAGCCCCAGCATTTT.

This chain links TRBV5-1 with TRBJ1-2; D gene unclear. CDR3 length: 14 residues. V dropped 4 bases and J dropped 0 bases, with 10 bases sitting between them. Germline V gives CDR1 SGHRS, CDR2 YFSETQ. The CDR3 region has the DNA TGCGCCAGCAGCCCGGCAGGCCCTAACTATGGCTACACCTTC. Protein sequence: CASSPAGPNYGYTF.

This rearrangement joins TRBV6-5 to TRBJ1-1, with D possibly TRBD1 on 5 matching bases. V was pared by 4 bases and J by 4 bases, with 7 bases between. The CDR3 totals 12 residues. CDR1 and CDR2 (germline): MNHEY, SVGAGI. CDR3 bases: TGTGCCAGCAGTTCGGACACCACTGAAGCTTTCTTT. Translation gives CASSSDTTEAFF.

The rearrangement uses TRBV30 and TRBJ2-5; D not resolved. CDR3 length: 11 residues. Trimming took off 2 bases at V and 9 bases at J, with 10 bases between the two ends. Germline CDR1 reads GTSNPN; CDR2 reads SVGIG (reference sequence). CDR3 protein: CAWSPSVAQYF. CDR3 coding DNA: TGTGCCTGGAGTCCGTCTGTAGCCCAGTACTTC.

The chain is built from TRBV15 and TRBJ1-6, with a possible D match to TRBD1 (6 bases). The V gene's germline CDR1 is LNHNV and CDR2 YYDKDF (reference sequence). V lost 0 bases, J lost 10 bases, and 10 bases lay in between. The CDR3 totals 14 residues. CDR3 coding DNA: TGTGCCACCAGCAGAGACGCAGGGGAATCACCCCTCCACTTT. Its protein product is CATSRDAGESPLHF.

This clone was detected only a few times. The chain is built from TRBV5-4 and TRBJ1-2, with 9 bases that match TRBD1. This CDR3 comprises 16 residues. Trimming removed 6 bases from V and 5 bases from J; junction bases left unmatched: 14. Germline values: CDR1 SGHNT, CDR2 YYREEE (reference sequence). CDR3 residues: CASNKQGAREGYGYTF. Here the CDR3 DNA reads TGTGCCAGCAACAAACAGGGGGCGCGGGAAGGGTATGGCTACACCTTC.